Listed below are T cell receptor beta chains from one sample, sequenced in a study of cytomegalovirus exposure and HLA in healthy donors. TCRdb's copy holds only in-frame clones and misses some; the assay was immunoSEQ multiplex PCR. The sample lists 160,000 or so clones, approximately 80% seen once, with more than 1.2% in the top ten. The sample comprised PBMCs. The receptors were sampled from a male donor in good health and CMV-seronegative. Both conserved end residues are part of each CDR3. The D gene is left open where the match is weak. Clone size is given for some rows only: seen once, a few or many times, or a class if the clone is expanded.

length | J | V | D | size | DNA | CDR3
15 | TRBJ2-1 | TRBV9 | . | . | TGTGCCAGCAGCGCCGGGGGAAACTCCTACAATGAGCAGTTCTTC | CASSAGGNSYNEQFF
17 | TRBJ2-1 | TRBV7-9 | TRBD2 | . | TGTTCCAGCAGCTCCACGGGGGGTGCGACCTACTACAATGAGCAGTTCTTC | CSSSSTGGATYYNEQFF
14 | TRBJ2-7 | TRBV19 | . | once | TGTGCCAGTAGTCCCCGCGGCCTTTTTTACGAGCAGTACTTC | CASSPRGLFYEQYF
14 | TRBJ1-6 | TRBV7-9 | TRBD1 | . | TGTGCCAGCAGCTCGACAGGGGATAATTCACCCCTCCACTTT | CASSSTGDNSPLHF
15 | TRBJ1-4 | TRBV5-1 | . | . | TGCGCCAGCAGCTTGGGCGGGGGAACTAATGAAAAACTGTTTTTT | CASSLGGGTNEKLFF
15 | TRBJ1-4 | TRBV4-3 | . | . | TGCGCCAGCAGCCAAGCCCCTGGACCAGGGGAAAAACTGTTTTTT | CASSQAPGPGEKLFF
16 | TRBJ1-5 | TRBV19 | TRBD1 | . | TGTGCCAGTACCACCGGACAGGACAAATTCAATCAGCCCCAGCATTTT | CASTTGQDKFNQPQHF
14 | TRBJ2-5 | TRBV18 | . | . | TGTGCCAGCTCACCAGGGGCCAACCAAGAGACCCAGTACTTC | CASSPGANQETQYF
15 | TRBJ1-4 | TRBV19 | TRBD1 | . | TGTGCCAGTAGTTACGGACAGGCGCCTAATGAAAAACTGTTTTTT | CASSYGQAPNEKLFF
12 | TRBJ2-1 | TRBV16 | . | . | TGTGCCAGCAGCCTGGGTACGGGTGAGCAGTTCTTC | CASSLGTGEQFF
14 | TRBJ2-7 | TRBV4-1 | TRBD1 | . | TGCGCCAGCAGGGCCCAGGGGGATACCTACGAGCAGTACTTC | CASRAQGDTYEQYF
16 | TRBJ2-3 | TRBV7-2 | TRBD2 | . | TGTGCCAGCAGCGATATAGCGGGGGGGAGCACAGATACGCAGTATTTT | CASSDIAGGSTDTQYF
14 | TRBJ2-5 | TRBV5-1 | . | . | TGCGCCAGCAGGGTTGCCGGGGGACAAGAGACCCAGTACTTC | CASRVAGGQETQYF
12 | TRBJ2-2 | TRBV7-7 | TRBD2 | . | TGTGCTAGCAGCGGGAGGACCGGGGAGCTGTTTTTT | CASSGRTGELFF